Many counts were recorded for the clone carrying this T cell receptor (beta chain). Unique molecular identifiers featured in how the TCRbeta library was prepared. One entry per CDR3 protein, called by TCRdb with MiXCR from the PCR reads. Of 150,000 to 200,000 distinct CDR3 sequences in the sample, less than 8% were seen once. CDR3 length equals 15 residues. Trimming stripped 3 bases from V and 5 bases from J, with 17 bases between. Germline V gives CDR1 SGDLS, CDR2 YYNGEE. These data come from a study of T-cell reconstitution after alpha-beta-depleted transplantation in children. The rearrangement uses TRBV9 and TRBJ1-2; D call uncertain. This receptor was obtained from a human donor who donated a stem cell graft to a child with Wiskott-Aldrich syndrome. The sequencing used PBMCs from the stem cell graft donor, collected from the stem cell graft. The CDR3 nucleotides are TGTGCCAGCAGCGAAATTTCTGAAGGCCGTTATGGCTACACCTTC. Its protein product is CASSEISEGRYGYTF.